These T cell receptor beta chains were read from a single sample in a study of tumor-infiltrating lymphocytes in localized non-small cell lung cancer. The method was immunoSEQ multiplex PCR; TCRdb's version includes in-frame clones alone and lacks a portion of them. The repertoire has some 8,100 clones, roughly 63% of them found once; the top ten carry around 13%. Material: uninvolved lung tissue not adjacent to the tumor. The source is a human donor with non-small cell lung cancer. The CDR3 runs from the conserved cysteine through the conserved F or W. Each record gives: D gene, V gene, CDR3 length, clone size, J gene, CDR3 protein, CDR3 DNA. The D gene is left open where the match is weak. Not every row has a clone size; where given, it reads once, few, many or a size class.

>-|TRBV9|14|-|TRBJ2-1
CASSVVGFGNEQFF
TGTGCCAGCAGCGTAGTGGGGTTTGGGAATGAGCAGTTCTTC
>-|TRBV19|16|-|TRBJ2-2
CASSGQAATNTGELFF
TGTGCCAGTAGTGGCCAAGCAGCCACGAACACCGGGGAGCTGTTTTTT
>-|TRBV5-1|13|few|TRBJ2-1
CASSLDRYNEQFF
TGCGCCAGCAGCTTAGACAGGTACAATGAGCAGTTCTTC
>-|TRBV5-6|13|-|TRBJ1-3
CASSFPGGNTIYF
TGTGCCAGCAGCTTCCCTGGCGGAAACACCATATATTTT
>-|TRBV27|13|-|TRBJ2-2
CASSLLAPGELFF
TGTGCCAGCAGTTTACTAGCCCCCGGGGAGCTGTTTTTT
>TRBD2|TRBV5-4|18|-|TRBJ2-2
CASSTRLAGALGTGELFF
TGTGCCAGCAGCACTCGACTAGCGGGCGCCCTTGGCACCGGGGAGCTGTTTTTT
>-|TRBV5-6|14|-|TRBJ1-2
CASSAAGATYGYTF
TGTGCCAGCAGCGCCGCCGGGGCCACCTATGGCTACACCTTC
>-|TRBV5-1|14|-|TRBJ2-7
CASSFLDTQLEQYF
TGCGCCAGCAGCTTCTTGGACACGCAACTGGAGCAGTACTTC
>TRBD1|TRBV29-1|15|-|TRBJ1-1
CSGRQGKLGNTEAFF
TGCAGCGGCAGACAGGGGAAGTTGGGGAACACTGAAGCTTTCTTT
>TRBD1|TRBV10-3|13|-|TRBJ1-2
CAIGTGERYGYTF
TGTGCCATCGGGACAGGGGAGAGGTATGGCTACACCTTC
>-|TRBV7-2|15|-|TRBJ1-1
CASSSSRQGNTEAFF
TGTGCCAGCAGCTCATCGAGGCAGGGGAACACTGAAGCTTTCTTT
>TRBD2|TRBV30|14|-|TRBJ2-1
CAHRGGSSYNEQFF
TGTGCCCACCGGGGGGGTAGCTCCTACAATGAGCAGTTCTTC
>TRBD2|TRBV11-2|15|-|TRBJ2-3
CASSLLAGAGDTQYF
TGTGCCAGCAGCTTACTAGCGGGGGCCGGGGATACGCAGTATTTT
>TRBD2|TRBV30|14|-|TRBJ2-1
CAWSPTSGGNEQFF
TGTGCCTGGAGTCCGACTAGCGGGGGAAATGAGCAGTTCTTC
>-|TRBV2|11|few|TRBJ2-7
CASLRSNEQYF
TGTGCCAGCTTACGCTCGAACGAGCAGTACTTC
>-|TRBV30|11|-|TRBJ1-1
CAWSRGAEAFF
TGTGCCTGGAGTCGGGGGGCTGAAGCTTTCTTT
>-|TRBV25-1|16|-|TRBJ2-1
CASSESGHRRNNEQFF
TGTGCCAGCAGTGAATCGGGGCACCGCCGAAACAATGAGCAGTTCTTC
>-|TRBV7-7|14|-|TRBJ2-2
CASSLSPGSGELFF
TGTGCCAGCAGCCTATCGCCGGGGTCCGGGGAGCTGTTTTTT
>TRBD1|TRBV6-1|13|-|TRBJ2-2
CATKGQVLGELFF
TGTGCCACCAAGGGACAGGTTCTTGGGGAGCTGTTTTTT
>TRBD1|TRBV6-5|15|few|TRBJ1-3
CASSSKTGSGNTIYF
TGTGCCAGCAGTTCCAAGACAGGGTCGGGAAACACCATATATTTT
>-|TRBV7-2|12|-|TRBJ1-1
CASSQRFREAFF
TGTGCCAGCAGCCAAAGGTTCCGGGAAGCTTTCTTT
>-|TRBV12-5|14|medium-sized|TRBJ2-7
CASGLGTGSYEQYF
TGTGCTAGTGGTTTGGGGACGGGCTCCTACGAGCAGTACTTC
>-|TRBV5-1|14|-|TRBJ1-2
CASRSSLSERTDTF
TGCGCCAGCAGATCCAGCTTATCCGAAAGGACTGACACCTTC
>-|TRBV5-6|15|once|TRBJ1-2
CASSLAQGFFYGYTF
TGTGCCAGCAGCTTGGCGCAGGGATTTTTCTATGGCTACACCTTC
>-|TRBV5-1|13|-|TRBJ1-1
CASSASGNTEAFF
TGCGCCAGCAGCGCCTCCGGGAACACTGAAGCTTTCTTT
>-|TRBV7-9|16|-|TRBJ2-1
CASSFQTGTPDNEQFF
TGTGCCAGCAGCTTTCAGACCGGGACTCCTGACAATGAGCAGTTCTTC
>-|TRBV10-1|14|-|TRBJ2-5
CASSQQLDGETQYF
TGCGCCAGCAGTCAACAACTTGATGGGGAGACCCAGTACTTC
>-|TRBV12-5|14|-|TRBJ2-2
CASGLGQSTGELFF
TGTGCTAGTGGTTTGGGACAGTCCACCGGGGAGCTGTTTTTT
>-|TRBV11-3|8|-|TRBJ2-7
CGPHEQYF
TGTGGACCCCACGAGCAGTACTTC
>TRBD1|TRBV5-1|13|-|TRBJ1-2
CASSSGQGYGYTF
TGCGCCAGCAGCTCCGGACAGGGCTATGGCTACACCTTC
>-|TRBV30|13|-|TRBJ1-5
CAWSTGAGQPQHF
TGTGCCTGGAGTACCGGGGCCGGTCAGCCCCAGCATTTT
>-|TRBV30|12|few|TRBJ1-2
CAWSLRFDGYTF
TGTGCCTGGAGCCTAAGGTTTGATGGCTACACCTTC
>-|TRBV13|15|few|TRBJ2-5
CASSTGRLHQETQYF
TGTGCCAGCAGCACGGGACGGCTACACCAAGAGACCCAGTACTTC
>TRBD1|TRBV30|12|-|TRBJ1-1
CACGQGRTEAFF
TGTGCCTGTGGACAGGGGAGGACTGAAGCTTTCTTT
>-|TRBV5-1|15|-|TRBJ1-1
CASTPNRVGNTEAFF
TGCGCCAGCACCCCAAACAGGGTTGGGAACACTGAAGCTTTCTTT
>TRBD2|TRBV11-1|16|-|TRBJ2-3
CASSPNIAGGSDTQYF
TGTGCCAGCAGCCCTAATATAGCGGGGGGGTCAGATACGCAGTATTTT
>-|TRBV29-1|16|-|TRBJ1-2
CSVEVTATTAAGGYTF
TGCAGCGTTGAAGTGACAGCCACAACGGCCGCCGGAGGCTACACCTTC
>-|TRBV9|15|-|TRBJ2-7
CASSVGPGSSYEQYF
TGTGCCAGCAGCGTAGGGCCAGGGTCGTCCTACGAGCAGTACTTC
>TRBD1|TRBV9|16|few|TRBJ2-7
CASSVGLGGQGYEQYF
TGTGCCAGCAGCGTAGGGTTGGGGGGACAGGGGTACGAGCAGTACTTC
>-|TRBV27|15|-|TRBJ2-1
CASSLGSSSYNEQFF
TGTGCCAGCAGTTTAGGGTCCAGCTCCTACAATGAGCAGTTCTTC
>-|TRBV20-1|11|-|TRBJ1-1
CSAAFGTEAFF
TGCAGTGCTGCTTTTGGCACTGAAGCTTTCTTT
>-|TRBV7-9|14|once|TRBJ1-2
CASSLGGRGSGYTF
TGTGCCAGCAGCTTAGGCGGCAGGGGATCTGGCTACACCTTC
>-|TRBV29-1|11|-|TRBJ2-1
CSVEPYNEQFF
TGCAGCGTTGAGCCATACAATGAGCAGTTCTTC
>-|TRBV27|14|-|TRBJ2-1
CASSLRGSYNEQFF
TGTGCCAGCAGTCTCAGGGGAAGTTACAATGAGCAGTTCTTC
>-|TRBV29-1|14|-|TRBJ1-1
CSVHPGAGDAEAFF
TGCAGCGTTCACCCAGGGGCGGGGGACGCTGAAGCTTTCTTT
>TRBD1|TRBV5-1|14|few|TRBJ1-1
CASSLGTGVTEAFF
TGCGCCAGCAGCCTAGGGACAGGAGTTACTGAAGCTTTCTTT
>-|TRBV6-4|13|few|TRBJ1-1
CASSVLGDTEAFF
TGTGCCAGCAGTGTTTTGGGGGACACTGAAGCTTTCTTT
>TRBD2|TRBV2|13|-|TRBJ2-5
CASKRGTQETQYF
TGTGCCAGTAAGCGGGGGACACAAGAGACCCAGTACTTC
>TRBD1|TRBV7-8|15|-|TRBJ2-3
CASSPRQGETDTQYF
TGTGCCAGCAGCCCACGACAGGGGGAGACAGATACGCAGTATTTT
>-|TRBV5-1|16|once|TRBJ1-5
CASSLGDVGEAQPQHF
TGCGCCAGCAGCTTGGGGGACGTGGGGGAGGCCCAGCCCCAGCATTTT
>-|TRBV30|15|-|TRBJ1-6
CAWSFHGTRNSPLHF
TGTGCCTGGAGCTTCCACGGGACCAGGAATTCACCCCTCCACTTT
>TRBD1|TRBV6-5|14|once|TRBJ2-7
CASGETGRPYEQYF
TGTGCCAGCGGCGAGACAGGGCGGCCCTACGAGCAGTACTTC
>-|TRBV2|11|once|TRBJ2-7
CASSSTSQQYF
TGTGCCAGCAGTTCGACAAGCCAGCAGTACTTC
>-|TRBV7-2|14|-|TRBJ1-2
CASSLGRGTDGYTF
TGTGCCAGCAGCTTGGGCAGGGGAACGGACGGCTACACCTTC
>-|TRBV6-1|13|-|TRBJ2-7
CASSEGGIYEQYF
TGTGCCAGCAGTGAAGGCGGAATCTACGAGCAGTACTTC
>-|TRBV10-1|13|-|TRBJ1-1
CASSEVLSAEAFF
TGCGCCAGCAGTGAAGTTTTGTCTGCTGAAGCTTTCTTT
>-|TRBV4-1|14|once|TRBJ1-3
CASSQDTNLNTIYF
TGCGCCAGCAGCCAAGATACAAATTTGAACACCATATATTTT